These 8 T cell receptor beta chains came from one sample sequenced in a study of T cell responses to AZD1222 COVID-19 vaccine. Assay: immunoSEQ multiplex PCR; the TCRdb copy retains only in-frame clones and omits some. The table lists 150,000 to 200,000 clones, 94% of them singletons. The sequencing used peripheral blood, collected 28 days after the second AZD1222 dose. Every receptor here comes from an adult who received the AZD1222 COVID-19 vaccine.

The chain is built from TRBV19 and TRBJ2-5, with D perhaps matching TRBD2 (6 bases). The CDR3 totals 16 residues. Trimming stripped 5 bases from V and 4 bases from J, with 20 bases between. In germline, CDR1 is LNHDA, CDR2 SQIVND (reference sequence). In nucleotides, the CDR3 is TGTGCCAGTAGTTTAGGGCTAGCGTCTTGGGGAGAGACCCAGTACTTC. Its translation is CASSLGLASWGETQYF.

The chain recombines TRBV4-1 with TRBJ2-7; TRBD2 agrees at 13 bases. The CDR3 has 15 residues. V was pared by 3 bases and J by 4 bases, with 3 bases of the junction left unmatched. The germline V gene has CDR1 MGHRA and CDR2 YSYEKL. Written as DNA, the CDR3 is TGCGCCAGCAGCCACCTGGGACTAGCGGGATACGAGCAGTACTTC. It yields the protein CASSHLGLAGYEQYF.

The chain is built from TRBV6-5 and TRBJ2-7; D gene uncertain. The V gene's germline CDR1 is MNHEY and CDR2 SVGAGI. V was shortened by 4 bases and J by 0 bases, with 4 bases between the two germline ends. The CDR3 is made up of 12 amino acids. CDR3 DNA: TGTGCCAGCAGTTCCCCCTCCTACGAGCAGTACTTC. Translating gives CASSSPSYEQYF.

This chain links TRBV19 with TRBJ2-7; D not resolved. The V end lost 6 bases, the J end lost 3 bases, and 12 bases lay between the germline ends. This CDR3 contains 13 residues. Germline V gene data show CDR1 as LNHDA and CDR2 as SQIVND (reference sequence). The CDR3 bases are TGTGCCAGTAGAGGCCAGGTTAGCTACGAGCAGTACTTC. This codes for CASRGQVSYEQYF.

This chain links TRBV25-1 with TRBJ2-7, with 7 bases aligning to TRBD1. From germline, CDR1 is MGHDK and CDR2 SYGVNS. This CDR3 spans 17 amino acids. V was pared by 5 bases and J by 0 bases, with 13 bases of the junction left unmatched. The CDR3 DNA is TGTGCCAGCAGTTGTGAGGTCCTCAGGGGGTCCTCCTACGAGCAGTACTTC. Its translation: CASSCEVLRGSSYEQYF.

The CDR3 bases are TGTGCCAGCAGCTTATACAGGGGATTTGCTGAAGCTTTCTTT. This sequence encodes CASSLYRGFAEAFF. The chain links TRBV11-1 to TRBJ1-1; 7 bases align to TRBD1. Per the germline V gene, CDR1 is SGHAT and CDR2 is FQDESV (reference sequence). CDR3 length: 14 residues. Trimming took 2 bases from V and 6 from J; bases not matched to a gene: 6.

J is TRBJ2-7 and V is TRBV18, with 7 bases identical to TRBD2. The germline V gene has CDR1 KGHSH and CDR2 LQKENI. V trimming: 6 bases; J trimming: 0 bases; junction bases outside the gene matches: 8. The CDR3 consists of 15 residues. The CDR3 nucleotides read TGTGCCAGCTCGCAGCTTAGCGGGCGCTCCTACGAGCAGTACTTC. It specifies CASSQLSGRSYEQYF.

V gene TRBV9 combines with J gene TRBJ1-6; D call uncertain. This CDR3 contains 15 residues. V lost 0 bases and J lost 7, with 11 bases in between. The germline V gene has CDR1 SGDLS and CDR2 YYNGEE. CDR3 protein: CASSVEDGINSPLHF. The CDR3 DNA is TGTGCCAGCAGCGTAGAGGACGGGATCAATTCACCCCTCCACTTT.